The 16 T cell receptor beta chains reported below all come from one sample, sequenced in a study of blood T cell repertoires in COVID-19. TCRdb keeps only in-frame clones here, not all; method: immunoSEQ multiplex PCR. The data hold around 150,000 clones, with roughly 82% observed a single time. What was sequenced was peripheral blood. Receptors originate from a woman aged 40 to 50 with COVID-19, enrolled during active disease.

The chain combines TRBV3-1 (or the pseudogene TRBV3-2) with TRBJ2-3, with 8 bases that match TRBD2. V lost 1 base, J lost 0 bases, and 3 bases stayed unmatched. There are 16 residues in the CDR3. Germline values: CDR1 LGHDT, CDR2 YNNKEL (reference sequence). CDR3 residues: CASSQVPSGSTDTQYF. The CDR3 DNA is TGTGCCAGCAGCCAAGTCCCTAGCGGGAGCACAGATACGCAGTATTTT.

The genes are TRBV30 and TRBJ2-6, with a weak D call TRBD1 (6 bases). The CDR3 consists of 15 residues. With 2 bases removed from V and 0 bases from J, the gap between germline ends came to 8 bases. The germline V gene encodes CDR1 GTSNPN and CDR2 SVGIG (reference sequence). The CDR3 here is CAWSTGFSGANVLTF. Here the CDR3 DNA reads TGTGCCTGGAGTACAGGGTTCTCTGGGGCCAACGTCCTGACTTTC.

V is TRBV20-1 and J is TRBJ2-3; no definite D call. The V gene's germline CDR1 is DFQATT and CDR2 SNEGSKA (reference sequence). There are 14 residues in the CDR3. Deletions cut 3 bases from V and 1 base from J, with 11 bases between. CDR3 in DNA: TGCAGTGCTAGTTTAGTCTTGGGCACAGATACGCAGTATTTT. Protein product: CSASLVLGTDTQYF.

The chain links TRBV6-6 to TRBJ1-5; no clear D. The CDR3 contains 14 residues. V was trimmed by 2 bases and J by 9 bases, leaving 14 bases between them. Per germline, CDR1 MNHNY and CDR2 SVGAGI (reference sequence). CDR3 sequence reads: CASSYGGPGVPQHF. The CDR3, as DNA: TGTGCCAGCAGTTACGGAGGGCCCGGGGTGCCCCAGCATTTT.

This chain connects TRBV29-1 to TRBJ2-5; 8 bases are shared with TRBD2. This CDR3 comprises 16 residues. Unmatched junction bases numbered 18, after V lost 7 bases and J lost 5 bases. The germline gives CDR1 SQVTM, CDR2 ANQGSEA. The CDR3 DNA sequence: TGCAGCGCCCCTGCCGCGACTAGCGTAGAAGGGGAGACCCAGTACTTC. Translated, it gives CSAPAATSVEGETQYF. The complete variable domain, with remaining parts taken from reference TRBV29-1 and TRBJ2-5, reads SAVISQKPSRDICQRGTSLTIQCQVDSQVTMMFWYRQQPGQSLTLIATANQGSEATYESGFVIDKFPISRPNLTFSTLTVSNMSPEDSSIYLCSAPAATSVEGETQYFGPGTRLLVL.

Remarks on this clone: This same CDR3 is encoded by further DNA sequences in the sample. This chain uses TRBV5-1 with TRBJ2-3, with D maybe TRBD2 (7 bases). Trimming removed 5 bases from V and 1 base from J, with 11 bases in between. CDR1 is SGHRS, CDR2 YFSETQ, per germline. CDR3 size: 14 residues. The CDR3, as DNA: TGCGCCAGCAGGGGGGGGCTTGGCACAGATACGCAGTATTTT. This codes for CASRGGLGTDTQYF.

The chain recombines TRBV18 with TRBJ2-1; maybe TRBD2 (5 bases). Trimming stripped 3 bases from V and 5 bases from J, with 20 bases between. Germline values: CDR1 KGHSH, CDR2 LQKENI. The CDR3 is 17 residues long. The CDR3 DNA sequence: TGTGCCAGCTCACCTATCTATAGAGGGTCGTCCCACAATGAGCAGTTCTTC. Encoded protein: CASSPIYRGSSHNEQFF.

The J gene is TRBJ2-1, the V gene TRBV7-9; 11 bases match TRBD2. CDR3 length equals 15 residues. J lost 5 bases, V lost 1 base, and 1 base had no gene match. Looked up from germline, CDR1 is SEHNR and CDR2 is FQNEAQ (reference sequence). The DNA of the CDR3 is TGTGCCAGCAGCTTAGTGGGACTAGCGGACAATGAGCAGTTCTTC. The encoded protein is CASSLVGLADNEQFF.

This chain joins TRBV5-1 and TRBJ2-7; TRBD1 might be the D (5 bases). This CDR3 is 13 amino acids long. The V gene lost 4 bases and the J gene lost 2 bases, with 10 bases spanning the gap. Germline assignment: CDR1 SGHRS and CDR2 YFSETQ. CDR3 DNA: TGCGCCAGCAGCAAGGACAACGCCTACGAGCAGTACTTC. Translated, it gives CASSKDNAYEQYF.

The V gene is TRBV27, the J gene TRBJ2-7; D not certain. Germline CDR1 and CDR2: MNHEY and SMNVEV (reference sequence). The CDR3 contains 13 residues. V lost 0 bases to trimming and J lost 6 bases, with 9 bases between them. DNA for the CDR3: TGTGCCAGCAGTTTATCGAGCCTGAGCGAGCAGTACTTC. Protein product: CASSLSSLSEQYF.

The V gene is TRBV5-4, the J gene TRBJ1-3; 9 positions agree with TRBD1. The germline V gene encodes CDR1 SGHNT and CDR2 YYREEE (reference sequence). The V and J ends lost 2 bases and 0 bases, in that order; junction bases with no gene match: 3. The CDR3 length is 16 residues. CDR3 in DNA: TGTGCCAGCAGCTTTTTGGACAGGGGCTCTGGAAACACCATATATTTT. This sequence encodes CASSFLDRGSGNTIYF.

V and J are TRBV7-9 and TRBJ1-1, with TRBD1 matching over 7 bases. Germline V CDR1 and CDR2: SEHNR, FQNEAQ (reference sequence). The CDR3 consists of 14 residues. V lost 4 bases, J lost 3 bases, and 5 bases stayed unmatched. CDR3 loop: CASSSTGRDTEAFF. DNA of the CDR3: TGTGCCAGCAGCTCGACAGGGAGAGACACTGAAGCTTTCTTT.

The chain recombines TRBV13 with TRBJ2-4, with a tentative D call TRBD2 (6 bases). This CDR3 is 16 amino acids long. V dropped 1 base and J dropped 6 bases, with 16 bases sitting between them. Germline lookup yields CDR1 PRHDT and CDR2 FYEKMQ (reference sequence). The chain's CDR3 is CASSLAGVPPGNIQYF. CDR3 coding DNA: TGTGCCAGCAGCTTAGCGGGAGTCCCCCCAGGAAACATTCAGTACTTC.

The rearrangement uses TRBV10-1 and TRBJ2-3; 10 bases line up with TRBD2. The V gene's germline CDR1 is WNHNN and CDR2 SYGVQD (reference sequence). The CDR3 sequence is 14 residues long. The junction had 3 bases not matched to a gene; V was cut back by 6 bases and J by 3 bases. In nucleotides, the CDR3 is TGCGCCAGCAGCGCTAGCGGGAGTACAGATACGCAGTATTTT. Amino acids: CASSASGSTDTQYF.

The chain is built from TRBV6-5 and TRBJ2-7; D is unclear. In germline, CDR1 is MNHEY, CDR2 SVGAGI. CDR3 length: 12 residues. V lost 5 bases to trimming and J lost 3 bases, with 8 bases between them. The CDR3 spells CASSIVYYEQYF. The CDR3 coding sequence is TGTGCCAGCAGTATAGTCTACTACGAGCAGTACTTC.

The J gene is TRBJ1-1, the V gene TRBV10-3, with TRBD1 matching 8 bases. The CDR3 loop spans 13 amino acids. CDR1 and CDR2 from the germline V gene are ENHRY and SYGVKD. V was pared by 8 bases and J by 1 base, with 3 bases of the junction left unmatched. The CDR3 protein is CAIGQGTNTEAFF. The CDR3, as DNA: TGTGCCATCGGACAGGGAACGAACACTGAAGCTTTCTTT.